This passage covers 14 T cell receptor beta chains from one sample sequenced in a study of blood T cell repertoires in COVID-19. The table came from immunoSEQ multiplex PCR; TCRdb's copy has only in-frame clones and leaves some out. There are 78,000 or so clones in the sample; around nine tenths occur only once, and around 5.3% lies in the top ten. What was sequenced was peripheral blood. The receptors derive from a man aged 45-65 years with active or convalescent COVID-19.

The genes are TRBV28 and TRBJ1-1; D possibly corresponds to TRBD1 (5 bases). V dropped 4 bases and J dropped 4 bases, with 16 bases sitting between them. Germline V gives CDR1 MDHEN, CDR2 SYDVKM. This CDR3 is built from 15 residues. In DNA, the CDR3 is TGTGCCAGCAGTTCGGACGGACTAAGGGGCACTGAAGCTTTCTTT. Translated, it gives CASSSDGLRGTEAFF.

This clone came up once. This chain links TRBV30 with TRBJ2-6; a weak D match, TRBD2 (5 bases). Germline V gene sequence: CDR1 GTSNPN, CDR2 SVGIG (reference sequence). The CDR3 length is 18 residues. V shed 6 bases and J shed 0 bases, with 21 bases lying between them. This chain's CDR3 is CACYPVTGKSSGANVLTF. The CDR3 nucleotides are TGTGCCTGCTACCCGGTGACGGGGAAAAGCTCTGGGGCCAACGTCCTGACTTTC.

The genes are TRBV2 and TRBJ1-4; 7 bases are a match to TRBD1. V lost 5 bases, J lost 6 bases, and 6 bases stayed unmatched. The CDR3 contains 14 residues. CDR1 SNHLY and CDR2 FYNNEI come from the germline V gene. The CDR3 DNA follows: TGTGCCAGCAGTAAGGGGGCGCTCGATGAAAAACTGTTTTTT. Translation: CASSKGALDEKLFF.

The V and J genes are TRBV6-5 and TRBJ1-2, with D maybe TRBD1 (6 bases). V gave up 5 bases and J gave up 7 bases, with 17 bases separating them. The CDR3 contains 14 residues. Germline V gene data show CDR1 as MNHEY and CDR2 as SVGAGI. The CDR3 DNA reads TGTGCCAGCAGTCCTCACTCGGGGGGGGCTGGCTACACCTTC. Amino acids: CASSPHSGGAGYTF.

Only one count was recorded for this clone. The chain links TRBV3-1 (or the pseudogene TRBV3-2) to TRBJ2-3, with TRBD2 as a possible D gene (7 bases). V was cut by 2 bases and J by 5 bases, with 14 bases left in between. Germline V gene data show CDR1 as LGHDT and CDR2 as YNNKEL (reference sequence). This CDR3 comprises 15 residues. CDR3 amino acids: CASSQLGGGGDTQYF. For the CDR3, the DNA is TGTGCCAGCAGCCAACTGGGGGGGGGCGGAGATACGCAGTATTTT.

The chain carries TRBV11-2 and TRBJ2-1, with a possible D match to TRBD1 (5 bases). Deletions cut 2 bases from V and 2 bases from J, with 13 bases between. The CDR3 spans 16 residues. Germline V gene lookup returns CDR1 SGHAT and CDR2 FQNNGV. The CDR3 DNA is TGTGCCAGCAGCTTAAATCCAGACAGTGCCTACAATGAGCAGTTCTTC. Translating it yields CASSLNPDSAYNEQFF.

This chain uses TRBV6-6 with TRBJ1-5; D is possibly TRBD1 (5 bases). Germline V gives CDR1 MNHNY, CDR2 SVGAGI (reference sequence). This CDR3 region has 13 residues. V lost 6 bases to trimming and J lost 1 base, with 7 bases between them. The CDR3 sequence is CASSPGSNQPQHF. The CDR3 DNA sequence: TGTGCCAGCAGCCCAGGGAGCAATCAGCCCCAGCATTTT.

In its sample, this clone was seen a few times. V and J are TRBV5-5 and TRBJ2-3, with TRBD1 matching over 8 bases. This CDR3 comprises 15 residues. Germline lookup yields CDR1 SGHKS and CDR2 YYEKEE (reference sequence). V dropped 4 bases and J dropped 2; count of bases not matched to a gene: 6. CDR3 protein: CASSPTGQDTDTQYF. CDR3 bases: TGTGCCAGCAGCCCAACGGGACAGGACACAGATACGCAGTATTTT.

The V gene is TRBV12-3 or TRBV12-4, the J gene TRBJ1-1, with no clear D. The CDR3 is 11 residues long. The V and J ends lost 2 bases and 7 bases respectively, with 5 bases between them. CDR3 region: CASSLTVEAFF. CDR3 nucleotide sequence: TGTGCCAGCAGTTTAACAGTTGAAGCTTTCTTT.

This rearrangement joins TRBV21-1 to TRBJ2-1; TRBD1, the D gene given by the table, was not confirmed from the DNA. TRBV21-1 is a pseudogene. The CDR3 loop spans 13 amino acids. The CDR3 DNA reads TGTGCCAGCAGCGCCCCCAGGGTAGGCGAGCAGTTCTTC. This gives the protein CASSAPRVGEQFF.

The chain uses TRBV4-3 and TRBJ1-2, with 7 bases identical to TRBD1. With V trimmed by 0 bases and J by 6 bases, 1 base remained unmatched. Germline CDR1 reads LGHNA; CDR2 reads YSLEER. This CDR3 is 13 amino acids long. The CDR3 sequence: CASSQDRGDGYTF. As DNA, the CDR3 is TGCGCCAGCAGCCAAGACAGGGGGGATGGCTACACCTTC.

CDR3 in amino acids: CASRPPGSGNTIYF. CDR3 coding DNA: TGCGCCAGCAGGCCCCCCGGCTCTGGAAACACCATATATTTT. This sequence joins TRBV10-2 and TRBJ1-3; D remains unclear. Germline values: CDR1 WSHSY, CDR2 SAAADI. V lost 6 bases to trimming and J lost 0 bases, with 9 bases between them. The CDR3 sequence is 14 residues long.

J is TRBJ2-5 and V is TRBV10-3, with 7 bases that match TRBD1. This CDR3 contains 14 residues. The germline gives CDR1 ENHRY, CDR2 SYGVKD. With V trimmed by 11 bases and J by 1 base, 10 bases remained unmatched. The CDR3 coding sequence is TGTGCCGCCCGGGACAGTCGACTCCAAGAGACCCAGTACTTC. It is translated as CAARDSRLQETQYF.

The chain links TRBV7-9 to TRBJ2-7; the D gene is possibly TRBD1 (6 bases). Germline V gives CDR1 SEHNR, CDR2 FQNEAQ (reference sequence). Deletions cut 4 bases from V and 0 bases from J, with 7 bases between. The CDR3 is 13 amino acids. The CDR3 reads CASSSDSSYEQYF. The CDR3 bases are TGTGCCAGCAGCTCGGACAGCTCCTACGAGCAGTACTTC.